These 18 T cell receptor beta chains share one sample of origin, sequenced in a study of technical replicates of blood from a handful of donors. Method: immunoSEQ multiplex PCR; TCRdb's copy keeps in-frame clones and lacks some. This table has roughly 80,000 clones, about 91% appearing once. Source material: T cells isolated from PBMCs. These receptor sequences come from a human donor in good health.

The chain joins TRBV18 to TRBJ2-2; TRBD1 aligns across 8 bases. Germline assignment: CDR1 KGHSH and CDR2 LQKENI. This CDR3 has 16 residues. The V segment lost 2 bases and the J segment 5 bases; nucleotides outside the gene matches: 7. This CDR3 reads CASSPSDRGGTGELFF. Written as DNA, the CDR3 is TGTGCCAGCTCACCAAGCGACAGGGGCGGGACCGGGGAGCTGTTTTTT.

The chain uses TRBV6-1 and TRBJ1-1; D is undetermined. The V gene's germline CDR1 is MNHNS and CDR2 SASEGT. The CDR3 has 16 amino acids. The V end was cut by 2 bases, the J end by 0 bases, with 13 bases between. The CDR3 bases are TGTGCCAGCAGTGAATGGGAGGACCTCCTGAACACTGAAGCTTTCTTT. This sequence encodes CASSEWEDLLNTEAFF.

V gene TRBV5-1 combines with J gene TRBJ2-3, with TRBD2 matching over 14 bases. With V trimmed by 0 bases and J by 4 bases, 4 bases remained unmatched. The CDR3 is made up of 17 amino acids. Per the germline V gene, CDR1 is SGHRS and CDR2 is YFSETQ. This chain's CDR3 is CASSLGLAGGPADTQYF. The CDR3 DNA follows: TGCGCCAGCAGCTTGGGACTAGCGGGAGGGCCGGCAGATACGCAGTATTTT.

The chain employs TRBV9 and TRBJ2-3; 9 nucleotides match TRBD2. Germline trimming cut 0 bases from V and 1 base from J; bases unmatched to any gene: 6. This CDR3 is built from 17 residues. Germline V lookup: CDR1 SGDLS, CDR2 YYNGEE. CDR3 sequence (DNA): TGTGCCAGCAGCGTAGTGGCTAGCGGGACCGGCACAGATACGCAGTATTTT. Its protein is CASSVVASGTGTDTQYF.

The chain employs TRBV27 and TRBJ2-1; 11 bases match TRBD2. This CDR3 is 15 amino acids long. Germline V gene lookup returns CDR1 MNHEY and CDR2 SMNVEV (reference sequence). After removal of 5 bases from V and 6 bases from J, the junction contained 6 bases not matched to a gene. DNA of the CDR3: TGTGCCAGCAGTAATCTAGCGGGGGGACCCAATGAGCAGTTCTTC. Residues: CASSNLAGGPNEQFF.

CDR3 residues: CASSLAGVAGEAFF. CDR3 nucleotides: TGTGCCAGCAGCTTGGCGGGGGTCGCCGGTGAAGCTTTCTTT. J is TRBJ1-1 and V is TRBV7-9, with a weak D call TRBD1 (5 bases). Trimming took off 3 bases at V and 7 bases at J, with 15 bases between the two ends. Germline lookup yields CDR1 SEHNR and CDR2 FQNEAQ (reference sequence). CDR3 length: 14 amino acids.

This clone is a singleton in its sample. This chain links TRBV10-3 with TRBJ1-5, with TRBD1 as a possible D gene (5 bases). Deletions cut 3 bases from V and 4 bases from J, with 13 bases between. The CDR3 has 15 amino acids. Germline V gives CDR1 ENHRY, CDR2 SYGVKD. CDR3: CAISEGHRLNQPQHF. The DNA of the CDR3 is TGTGCCATCAGTGAAGGACACCGATTAAATCAGCCCCAGCATTTT.

This CDR3 reads CASSLDVSTEAFF. Written as DNA, the CDR3 is TGTGCCAGCAGCTTAGATGTGAGCACTGAAGCTTTCTTT. The chain has TRBV7-6 and TRBJ1-1; D uncertain. Germline V gene sequence: CDR1 SGHVS, CDR2 FNYEAQ. The CDR3 extends over 13 amino acids. V lost 1 base, J lost 4 bases, and 7 bases lay in between.

The chain carries TRBV5-4 and TRBJ1-1; possible D gene TRBD1, 6 bases. V lost 6 bases and J lost 1, with 25 bases in between. From germline, CDR1 is SGHNT and CDR2 YYREEE (reference sequence). This CDR3 is built from 18 residues. The CDR3 bases are TGTGCCAGCACCCGGGCTTTGGGACAACTAGGAGCGAACACTGAAGCTTTCTTT. Encoded protein: CASTRALGQLGANTEAFF.

This sequence joins TRBV6-1 and TRBJ1-5; the D is unclear. CDR1 MNHNS and CDR2 SASEGT come from the germline V gene. The CDR3 has 15 amino acids. V was clipped by 3 bases and J by 10 bases, with 19 bases between them. CDR3 protein: CASSEAGPIGGPQHF. DNA for the CDR3: TGTGCCAGCAGTGAGGCTGGGCCGATTGGTGGCCCCCAGCATTTT.

CDR3 nucleotides: TGCGCCAGCAGCCCGGGTCGGGGACTCCCTTCGCACCAAGAGACCCAGTACTTC. Its protein product is CASSPGRGLPSHQETQYF. The chain couples TRBV4-1 to TRBJ2-5; possible D gene TRBD2, 6 bases. Deletions cut 4 bases from V and 0 bases from J, with 21 bases between. The CDR3 is 18 amino acids. Germline V gives CDR1 MGHRA, CDR2 YSYEKL.

The rearrangement uses TRBV30 and TRBJ2-5, with D maybe TRBD2 (6 bases). The CDR3 loop spans 14 amino acids. The V gene's germline CDR1 is GTSNPN and CDR2 SVGIG (reference sequence). The V end was cut by 2 bases, the J end by 3 bases, with 13 bases between. The CDR3 nucleotides read TGTGCCTGGAGTCCCGGGACTCGGGAAGAGACCCAGTACTTC. Its protein is CAWSPGTREETQYF. Based on the CDR3 plus reference TRBV30 and TRBJ2-5, the full variable domain is SQTIHQWPATLVQPVGSPLSLECTVEGTSNPNLYWYRQAAGRGLQLLFYSVGIGQISSEVPQNLSASRPQDRQFILSSKKLLLSDSGFYLCAWSPGTREETQYFGPGTRLLVL.

The sample holds a few counts of this clone. In nucleotides, the CDR3 is TGTGCCAGCAGCCCTCGCGACAGCTTGACTGAAGCTTTCTTT. This translates into CASSPRDSLTEAFF. The V and J genes are TRBV5-4 and TRBJ1-1; perhaps TRBD1 as D (5 bases). Germline V CDR1 and CDR2: SGHNT, YYREEE (reference sequence). There are 14 residues in the CDR3. Trimming cost V 4 bases and J 5 bases, with 15 bases left between them.

The rearrangement joins TRBV19 to TRBJ1-5; D remains ambiguous. The V gene's germline CDR1 is LNHDA and CDR2 SQIVND (reference sequence). This CDR3 spans 13 amino acids. Trimming pared 5 bases from V and 5 bases from J, leaving 10 bases between. The CDR3 nucleotides are TGTGCCAGTAGTCGACGGGGTGATCAGCCCCAGCATTTT. Translating it yields CASSRRGDQPQHF.

This rearrangement joins TRBV28 to TRBJ1-5; 7 bases line up with TRBD1. There are 18 residues in the CDR3. The V gene's germline CDR1 is MDHEN and CDR2 SYDVKM. Trimming took 2 bases from V and 6 from J; bases not matched to a gene: 16. DNA for the CDR3: TGTGCCAGCAGTTTAAGAGTTCTAGGGGACAGCATGGTTCAGCCCCAGCATTTT. This codes for CASSLRVLGDSMVQPQHF.

J is TRBJ2-5 and V is TRBV5-6, with TRBD1 identical over 8 bases. V dropped 0 bases and J dropped 0; count of bases not matched to a gene: 1. In germline, CDR1 is SGHDT, CDR2 YYEEEE. This CDR3 has 15 amino acids. CDR3 in amino acids: CASSLGQGYQETQYF. In nucleotides, the CDR3 is TGTGCCAGCAGCTTGGGACAGGGGTACCAAGAGACCCAGTACTTC. The full variable domain, rest sourced from reference TRBV5-6 and TRBJ2-5, is DAGVTQSPTHLIKTRGQQVTLRCSPKSGHDTVSWYQQALGQGPQFIFQYYEEEERQRGNFPDRFSGHQFPNYSSELNVNALLLGDSALYLCASSLGQGYQETQYFGPGTRLLVL.

This chain connects TRBV7-3 to TRBJ2-3; 15 bases map to TRBD2. Germline values: CDR1 SGHTA, CDR2 FQGTGA. This CDR3 region has 21 residues. Trimming took 3 bases from V and 2 from J; bases not matched to a gene: 15. CDR3 residues: CASSFEPKGLAGGRVTDTQYF. CDR3 DNA sequence: TGTGCCAGCAGCTTCGAGCCGAAAGGACTAGCGGGGGGGCGGGTCACAGATACGCAGTATTTT.

The gene calls are TRBV2 and TRBJ2-5; possibly TRBD2 for D (6 bases). Germline values: CDR1 SNHLY, CDR2 FYNNEI. The CDR3 is made up of 14 amino acids. V was trimmed by 9 bases and J by 2 bases, leaving 16 bases between them. The CDR3 DNA reads TGTGCCAGTGGGCAGGGTGCGGGACAAGAGACCCAGTACTTC. Amino acid sequence: CASGQGAGQETQYF.